This entry is about one T cell receptor (beta chain). Trimming at V came to 6 bases and at J to 0 bases, leaving 7 bases not matched to a gene. Germline V CDR1 and CDR2: MNHEY, SVGAGI. The CDR3 contains 15 residues. The data were produced by immunoSEQ multiplex PCR, yet TCRdb's version contains in-frame clones alone and is incomplete. The sample holds some 400,000 clones; more than 85% are singletons and the top ten take 0.015% to 0.02%. This entry comes from a study of shared T cell receptors in the human thymus. The V gene is TRBV6-5, the J gene TRBJ1-2; the match to TRBD1 covers 7 bases. Specimen: thymocytes. The origin of this receptor is a human donor. In DNA form, the CDR3 reads TGTGCCAGCAGGGGACAGCGCCGCTCTAACTATGGCTACACCTTC. It yields the protein CASRGQRRSNYGYTF.